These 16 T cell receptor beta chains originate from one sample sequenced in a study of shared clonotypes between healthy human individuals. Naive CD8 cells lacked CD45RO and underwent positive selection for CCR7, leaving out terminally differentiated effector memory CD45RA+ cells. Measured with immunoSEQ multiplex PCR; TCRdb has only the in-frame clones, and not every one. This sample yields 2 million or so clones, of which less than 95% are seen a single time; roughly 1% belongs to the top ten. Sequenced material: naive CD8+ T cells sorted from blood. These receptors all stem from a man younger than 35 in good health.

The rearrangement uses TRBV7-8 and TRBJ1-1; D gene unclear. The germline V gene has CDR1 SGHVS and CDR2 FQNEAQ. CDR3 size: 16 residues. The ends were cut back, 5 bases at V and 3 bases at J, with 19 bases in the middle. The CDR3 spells CASSPLVSRWDTEAFF. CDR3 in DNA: TGTGCCAGCAGCCCACTAGTGTCCAGGTGGGACACTGAAGCTTTCTTT.

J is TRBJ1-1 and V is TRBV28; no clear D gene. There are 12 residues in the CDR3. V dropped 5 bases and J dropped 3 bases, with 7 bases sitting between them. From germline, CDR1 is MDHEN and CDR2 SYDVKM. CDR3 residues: CASSRDHTEAFF. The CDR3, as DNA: TGTGCCAGCAGTCGGGATCACACTGAAGCTTTCTTT.

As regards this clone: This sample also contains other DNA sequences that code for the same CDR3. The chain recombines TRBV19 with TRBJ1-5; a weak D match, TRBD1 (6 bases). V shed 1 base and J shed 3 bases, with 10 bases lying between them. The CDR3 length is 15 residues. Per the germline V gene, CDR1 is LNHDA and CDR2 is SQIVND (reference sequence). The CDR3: CASSIVPGANQPQHF. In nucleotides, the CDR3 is TGTGCCAGTAGTATAGTCCCAGGGGCCAATCAGCCCCAGCATTTT.

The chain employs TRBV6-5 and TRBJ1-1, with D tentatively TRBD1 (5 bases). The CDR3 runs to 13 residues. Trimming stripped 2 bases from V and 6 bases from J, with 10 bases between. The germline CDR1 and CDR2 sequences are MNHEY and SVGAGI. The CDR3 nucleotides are TGTGCCAGCAGTTACGTGTCAGGGCCTGAAGCTTTCTTT. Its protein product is CASSYVSGPEAFF.

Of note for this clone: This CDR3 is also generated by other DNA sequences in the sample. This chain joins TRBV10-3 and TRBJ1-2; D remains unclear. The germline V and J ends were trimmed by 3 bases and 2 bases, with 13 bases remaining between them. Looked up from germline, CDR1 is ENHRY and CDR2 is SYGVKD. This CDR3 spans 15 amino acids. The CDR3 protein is CAISDGTETNYGYTF. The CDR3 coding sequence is TGTGCCATCAGTGACGGAACAGAAACCAACTATGGCTACACCTTC.

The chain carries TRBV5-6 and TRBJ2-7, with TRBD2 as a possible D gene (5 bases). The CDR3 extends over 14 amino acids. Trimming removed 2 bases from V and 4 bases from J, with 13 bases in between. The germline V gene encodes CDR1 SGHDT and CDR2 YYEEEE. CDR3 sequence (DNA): TGTGCCAGCAGCTTTGAGGGAGTCGATTACGAGCAGTACTTC. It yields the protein CASSFEGVDYEQYF.

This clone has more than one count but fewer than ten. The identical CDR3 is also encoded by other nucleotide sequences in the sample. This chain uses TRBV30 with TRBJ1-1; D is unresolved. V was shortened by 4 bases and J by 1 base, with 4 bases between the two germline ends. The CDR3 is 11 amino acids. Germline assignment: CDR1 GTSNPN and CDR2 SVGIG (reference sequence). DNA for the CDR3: TGTGCCTGGACCCGGAACACTGAAGCTTTCTTT. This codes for CAWTRNTEAFF.

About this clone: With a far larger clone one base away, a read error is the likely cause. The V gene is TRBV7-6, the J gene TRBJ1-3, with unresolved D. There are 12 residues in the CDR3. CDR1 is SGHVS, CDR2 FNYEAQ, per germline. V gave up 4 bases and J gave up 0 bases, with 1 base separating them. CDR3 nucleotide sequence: TGTGCCAGCAGCTACTCTGGAAACACCATATATTTT. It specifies CASSYSGNTIYF.

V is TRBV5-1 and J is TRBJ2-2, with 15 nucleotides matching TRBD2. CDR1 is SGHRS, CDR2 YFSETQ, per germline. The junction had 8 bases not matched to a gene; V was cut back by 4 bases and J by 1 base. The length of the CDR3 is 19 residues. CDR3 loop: CASSPEGLAGGGNTGELFF. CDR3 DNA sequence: TGCGCCAGCAGCCCGGAGGGACTAGCGGGAGGAGGGAACACCGGGGAGCTGTTTTTT.

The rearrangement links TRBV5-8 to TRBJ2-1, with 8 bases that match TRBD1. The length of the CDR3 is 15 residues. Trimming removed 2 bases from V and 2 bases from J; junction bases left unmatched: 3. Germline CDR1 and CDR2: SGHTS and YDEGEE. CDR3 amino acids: CASSLRQGTYNEQFF. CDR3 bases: TGTGCCAGCAGCTTACGACAGGGGACCTACAATGAGCAGTTCTTC.

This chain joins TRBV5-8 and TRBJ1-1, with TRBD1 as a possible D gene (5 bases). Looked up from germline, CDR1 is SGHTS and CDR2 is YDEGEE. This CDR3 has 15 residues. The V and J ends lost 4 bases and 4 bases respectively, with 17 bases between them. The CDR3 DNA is TGTGCCAGCAGCACCTGGACATCCTCGAGCACTGAAGCTTTCTTT. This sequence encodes CASSTWTSSSTEAFF.

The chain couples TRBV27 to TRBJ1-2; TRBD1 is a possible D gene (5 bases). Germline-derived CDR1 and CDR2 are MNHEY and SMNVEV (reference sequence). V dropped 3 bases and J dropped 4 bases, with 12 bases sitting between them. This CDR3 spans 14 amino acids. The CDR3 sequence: CASSLGQAGYGYTF. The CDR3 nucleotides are TGTGCCAGCAGTTTGGGGCAGGCGGGCTATGGCTACACCTTC.

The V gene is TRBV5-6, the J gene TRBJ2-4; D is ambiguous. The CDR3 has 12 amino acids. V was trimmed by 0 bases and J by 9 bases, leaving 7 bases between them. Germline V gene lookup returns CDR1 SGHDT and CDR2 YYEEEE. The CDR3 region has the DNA TGTGCCAGCAGCTTGGTTAGTGGCATTCAGTACTTC. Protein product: CASSLVSGIQYF.

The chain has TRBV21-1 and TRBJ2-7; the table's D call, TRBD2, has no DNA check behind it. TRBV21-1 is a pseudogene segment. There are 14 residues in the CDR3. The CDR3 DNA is TGTGCCAGCAGCAAAGGCGAAAGATTCTACGAGCAGTACTTC. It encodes CASSKGERFYEQYF.

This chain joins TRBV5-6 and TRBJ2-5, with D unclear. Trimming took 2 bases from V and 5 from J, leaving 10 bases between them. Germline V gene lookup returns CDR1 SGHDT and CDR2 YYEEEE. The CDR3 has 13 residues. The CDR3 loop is CASSFPALETQYF. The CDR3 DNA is TGTGCCAGCAGCTTCCCAGCGCTGGAGACCCAGTACTTC.

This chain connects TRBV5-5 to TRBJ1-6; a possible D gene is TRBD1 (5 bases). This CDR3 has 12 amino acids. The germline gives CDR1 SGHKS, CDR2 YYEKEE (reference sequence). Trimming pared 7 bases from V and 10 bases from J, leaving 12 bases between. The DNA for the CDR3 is TGTGCCAGCGACTTAGGGACCTCACCCCTCCACTTT. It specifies CASDLGTSPLHF.